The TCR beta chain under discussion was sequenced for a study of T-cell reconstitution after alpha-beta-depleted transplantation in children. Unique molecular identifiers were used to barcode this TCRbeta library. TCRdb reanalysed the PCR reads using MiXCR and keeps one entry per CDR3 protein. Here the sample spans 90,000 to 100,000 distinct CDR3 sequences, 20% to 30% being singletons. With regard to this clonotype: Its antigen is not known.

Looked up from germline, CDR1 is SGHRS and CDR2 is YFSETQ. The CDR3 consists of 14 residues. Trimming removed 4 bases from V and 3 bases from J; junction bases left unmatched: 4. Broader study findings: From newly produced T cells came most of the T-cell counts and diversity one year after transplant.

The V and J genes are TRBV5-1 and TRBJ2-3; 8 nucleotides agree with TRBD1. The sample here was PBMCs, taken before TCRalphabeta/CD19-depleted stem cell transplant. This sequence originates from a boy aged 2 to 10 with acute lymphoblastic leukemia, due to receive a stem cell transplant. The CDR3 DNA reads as TGCGCCAGCAGCCAGACAGGGGTAACAGATACGCAGTATTTT. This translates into CASSQTGVTDTQYF.